These 4 T cell receptor beta chains share one sample of origin, sequenced in a study of blood T cells in healthy people across ages. A second PCR, run for about 6 to 12 cycles, used a sample-barcoded 5' primer plus a J-beta primer mix. TCRdb itself ran the 5' RACE reads through MiXCR, one entry per CDR3 protein. The sample shows 1.4 million or so distinct CDR3 sequences, approximately 39% of them seen only once. Sequenced input: blood. Every receptor here comes from a woman between 18 and 29 years old in good health.

This clonotype was counted between two and nine times. This chain uses TRBV7-9 with TRBJ2-1; D perhaps matches TRBD1 (6 bases). Germline V CDR1 and CDR2: SEHNR, FQNEAQ (reference sequence). V lost 7 bases to trimming and J lost 0 bases, with 7 bases between them. CDR3 length equals 13 residues. CDR3 in DNA: TGTGCCAGCATAGGGGGCTCCTACAATGAGCAGTTCTTC. The encoded protein is CASIGGSYNEQFF.

This chain connects TRBV20-1 to TRBJ1-6, with TRBD1 matching 11 bases. The CDR3 spans 14 residues. Trimming cost V 6 bases and J 16 bases; bases outside gene matches: 14. Germline V lookup: CDR1 DFQATT, CDR2 SNEGSKA (reference sequence). The CDR3 protein is CSAPRTGGERSLHF. In DNA form, the CDR3 reads TGCAGTGCCCCCCGGACAGGGGGCGAAAGGTCTCTCCACTTT.

This chain joins TRBV9 and TRBJ1-2; D might be TRBD1 (5 bases). Germline CDR1 is SGDLS and CDR2 is YYNGEE. V lost 4 bases to trimming and J lost 3 bases, with 10 bases between them. The CDR3 extends over 13 amino acids. The CDR3 coding sequence is TGTGCCAGCAGCTCGACAGCTTACTATGGCTACACCTTC. Translating gives CASSSTAYYGYTF.

This chain uses TRBV4-3 with TRBJ2-3, with D tentatively TRBD2 (6 bases). This CDR3 spans 16 amino acids. Germline V lookup: CDR1 LGHNA, CDR2 YSLEER. Trimming removed 1 base from V and 3 bases from J, with 14 bases in between. The CDR3 region has the DNA TGCGCCAGCAGCCAAGTCGGGAGACCCAGTACAGATACGCAGTATTTT. Its translation: CASSQVGRPSTDTQYF.